The 22 T cell receptor beta chains reported below all come from one sample, sequenced in a study of control samples from healthy donors and cancer patients. Assay used: immunoSEQ multiplex PCR; TCRdb lists only in-frame clones, some missing. The data contain roughly 100,000 clones, around 89% of them singletons. Sequenced sample: PBMCs. These receptor sequences come from a man aged 55-75 years with lung cancer.

This chain joins TRBV10-1 and TRBJ2-1; possibly TRBD2 for D (7 bases). The V and J ends lost 3 bases and 6 bases respectively, with 15 bases between them. The V gene's germline CDR1 is WNHNN and CDR2 SYGVQD (reference sequence). This CDR3 contains 15 residues. CDR3 sequence (DNA): TGCGCCAGCAGTGACGGGGGGCACGGGCGCAATGAGCAGTTCTTC. Amino acid sequence: CASSDGGHGRNEQFF.

V is TRBV27 and J is TRBJ1-1; D uncertain. Trimming cost V 3 bases and J 0 bases, with 11 bases left between them. The CDR3 has 15 residues. Germline V gene lookup returns CDR1 MNHEY and CDR2 SMNVEV (reference sequence). The chain's CDR3 is CASSFGRTMNTEAFF. The CDR3 bases are TGTGCCAGCAGTTTCGGACGGACCATGAACACTGAAGCTTTCTTT.

The chain employs TRBV5-4 and TRBJ2-1; 14 nucleotides line up with TRBD2. The J segment lost 5 bases and the V segment lost 2 bases, leaving 3 bases of the junction unmatched. The CDR3 has 16 amino acids. Germline V gives CDR1 SGHNT, CDR2 YYREEE (reference sequence). CDR3 protein: CASSFGLAGGDNEQFF. For the CDR3, the DNA is TGTGCCAGCAGCTTTGGACTAGCGGGGGGAGACAATGAGCAGTTCTTC.

This chain joins TRBV6-5 and TRBJ2-1, with TRBD1 matching 9 bases. The CDR3 loop spans 16 amino acids. The V and J ends lost 2 bases and 7 bases, in that order; junction bases with no gene match: 9. Germline loops: CDR1 MNHEY, CDR2 SVGAGI. Written as DNA, the CDR3 is TGTGCCAGCAGTTACCAAACAGGGGGCGCGTCTAATGAGCAGTTCTTC. The encoded protein is CASSYQTGGASNEQFF.

The J gene is TRBJ1-2, the V gene TRBV11-1; D is undetermined. CDR1 SGHAT and CDR2 FQDESV come from the germline V gene (reference sequence). The CDR3 consists of 14 residues. Trimming shortened V by 6 bases and J by 3 bases, and 14 bases separated the two germline ends. For the CDR3, the DNA is TGTGCCAGCAGTGCAGCGACCGAAGACTATGGCTACACCTTC. The encoded protein is CASSAATEDYGYTF.

This rearrangement joins TRBV30 to TRBJ1-1; a weak D match, TRBD1 (5 bases). Trimming removed 5 bases at V and 8 bases at J, with 12 bases between. CDR3 size: 11 residues. The germline CDR1 and CDR2 sequences are GTSNPN and SVGIG (reference sequence). The CDR3 DNA follows: TGTGCCTGGGGTAGACAGACCGAAGCTTTCTTT. It yields the protein CAWGRQTEAFF.

The chain combines TRBV6-5 with TRBJ2-5; possibly TRBD2 for D (6 bases). Trimming cost V 6 bases and J 5 bases, with 16 bases left between them. CDR1 and CDR2 (germline): MNHEY, SVGAGI. This CDR3 is 14 amino acids long. The CDR3 DNA sequence: TGTGCCAGCAGGGCCGACATAGGGAGGGAGACCCAGTACTTC. This encodes CASRADIGRETQYF.

The CDR3 loop reads CASSLGGDRVAKNIQYF. DNA of the CDR3: TGCGCCAGCAGCTTGGGGGGAGACCGAGTAGCCAAAAACATTCAGTACTTC. The chain carries TRBV5-1 and TRBJ2-4; tentatively, D is TRBD2 (5 bases). The CDR3 contains 17 residues. CDR1 is SGHRS, CDR2 YFSETQ, per germline. V gave up 0 bases and J gave up 0 bases, with 13 bases separating them.

This sequence joins TRBV9 and TRBJ1-2, with a tentative D call TRBD1 (6 bases). The CDR3 has 16 amino acids. Germline V gene sequence: CDR1 SGDLS, CDR2 YYNGEE. Trimming pared 4 bases from V and 4 bases from J, leaving 20 bases between. For the CDR3, the DNA is TGTGCCAGCAGCTCATCCCGGGACACAAGCTTCTATGGCTACACCTTC. Translated: CASSSSRDTSFYGYTF.

The rearrangement joins TRBV7-9 to TRBJ1-2; D is unresolved. The CDR3 contains 14 residues. Deletions cut 7 bases from V and 2 bases from J, with 14 bases between. Germline CDR1 and CDR2: SEHNR and FQNEAQ (reference sequence). CDR3 DNA: TGTGCCAGCACCATGAGTAGGGCCAACTATGGCTACACCTTC. Translating it yields CASTMSRANYGYTF.

The chain uses TRBV4-1 and TRBJ1-2, with TRBD1 as a possible D gene (6 bases). This CDR3 is 18 amino acids long. The germline V gene encodes CDR1 MGHRA and CDR2 YSYEKL. The ends were cut back, 1 base at V and 5 bases at J, with 23 bases in the middle. The CDR3 nucleotides read TGCGCCAGCAGCCAAGGTCTTCTCCCGGGGGGGCCCCGTTATGGCTACACCTTC. As protein: CASSQGLLPGGPRYGYTF.

The genes are TRBV9 and TRBJ1-6; D remains unclear. V was pared by 6 bases and J by 7 bases, with 8 bases between. CDR1 and CDR2 from the germline V gene are SGDLS and YYNGEE. This CDR3 has 12 residues. The CDR3 region has the DNA TGTGCCAGCAACTGGGAGAATTCACCCCTCCACTTT. Protein product: CASNWENSPLHF.

In DNA form, the CDR3 reads TGCGCCAGCAGTAACACGGGGGACGGGAGTGAAAAACTGTTTTTT. It specifies CASSNTGDGSEKLFF. The rearrangement links TRBV5-1 to TRBJ1-4; the D gene is possibly TRBD1 (5 bases). V lost 5 bases, J lost 7 bases, and 18 bases lay in between. The CDR3 has 15 residues. Germline V lookup: CDR1 SGHRS, CDR2 YFSETQ.

This clone was detected only a few times. The CDR3 spells CASSLLSGANVLTF. CDR3 in DNA: TGTGCCAGCAGCCTTCTCTCTGGGGCCAACGTCCTGACTTTC. The chain carries TRBV3-1 (or the pseudogene TRBV3-2) and TRBJ2-6, with no clear D. Germline CDR1 LGHDT, CDR2 YNNKEL (reference sequence). CDR3 length equals 14 residues. Trimming cost V 4 bases and J 0 bases, with 4 bases left between them.

The J gene is TRBJ1-1, the V gene TRBV11-3; 8 bases are a match to TRBD1. CDR3 length: 13 residues. Trimming removed 3 bases from V and 5 bases from J; junction bases left unmatched: 2. Germline CDR1 reads SGHNT; CDR2 reads YENEEA. The CDR3 DNA reads TGTGCCAGCAGCTTGAGACAGGGGACTGAAGCTTTCTTT. Its translation: CASSLRQGTEAFF.

The gene calls are TRBV12-3 or TRBV12-4 and TRBJ2-3; unclear D gene. This CDR3 region has 12 residues. Trimming removed 8 bases from V and 0 bases from J, with 6 bases in between. This CDR3 is CASRQSTDTQYF. The CDR3 bases are TGTGCCAGCCGGCAGAGCACAGATACGCAGTATTTT.

The chain joins TRBV3-1 (or the pseudogene TRBV3-2) to TRBJ1-2; tentative D call: TRBD1 (6 bases). Germline V lookup: CDR1 LGHDT, CDR2 YNNKEL (reference sequence). This CDR3 is built from 15 residues. V lost 4 bases to trimming and J lost 7 bases, with 19 bases between them. CDR3 region: CASSLSSRGAGGYTF. DNA of the CDR3: TGTGCCAGCAGCCTCTCCTCTCGGGGGGCGGGTGGCTACACCTTC.

The chain combines TRBV6-2 or TRBV6-3 with TRBJ2-7; 11 bases are a match to TRBD2. The V gene's germline CDR1 is MNHEY and CDR2 SVGEGT. Trimming cost V 0 bases and J 6 bases; bases outside gene matches: 7. The CDR3 extends over 16 amino acids. In DNA, the CDR3 is TGTGCCAGCAGTTACTCGCTAGCGGGGGGACTGATCGAGCAGTACTTC. Translation gives CASSYSLAGGLIEQYF.

The chain employs TRBV10-3 and TRBJ2-2, with D perhaps matching TRBD1 (5 bases). The length of the CDR3 is 15 residues. Germline V gene lookup returns CDR1 ENHRY and CDR2 SYGVKD. V dropped 2 bases and J dropped 5 bases, with 12 bases sitting between them. CDR3: CAISENSGSTGELFF. CDR3 nucleotides: TGTGCCATCAGTGAGAACTCAGGGTCTACCGGGGAGCTGTTTTTT.

The count of this clone is one. The CDR3 sequence is CASSGDTQYF. DNA for the CDR3: TGTGCCAGCAGTGGGGATACGCAGTATTTT. The J gene is TRBJ2-3, the V gene TRBV9; D gene ambiguous. Trimming pared 5 bases from V and 6 bases from J, leaving 4 bases between. This CDR3 has 10 amino acids. Germline lookup yields CDR1 SGDLS and CDR2 YYNGEE.

The V and J genes are TRBV3-1 (or the pseudogene TRBV3-2) and TRBJ2-2; 7 bases fit TRBD1. Looked up from germline, CDR1 is LGHDT and CDR2 is YNNKEL (reference sequence). V was pared by 4 bases and J by 7 bases, with 6 bases of the junction left unmatched. The CDR3 totals 14 residues. This chain's CDR3 is CASSPERGHGELFF. The CDR3 DNA is TGTGCCAGCAGCCCCGAAAGGGGGCACGGGGAGCTGTTTTTT.

The chain links TRBV20-1 to TRBJ2-7; 8 bases line up with TRBD1. After removal of 3 bases from V and 3 bases from J, the junction contained 4 bases not matched to a gene. This CDR3 is built from 13 residues. Germline assignment: CDR1 DFQATT and CDR2 SNEGSKA (reference sequence). The DNA for the CDR3 is TGCAGTGCTAGTGGACAGGGTATCTACGAGCAGTACTTC. Amino acids: CSASGQGIYEQYF.